The 19 T cell receptor beta chains given below trace back to one sample, sequenced in a study of OX40 agonist ivuxolimab in advanced cancers. Only in-frame clones appear in the TCRdb table, and some are missing; sequencing was by immunoSEQ multiplex PCR. The table has roughly 84,000 clones, approximately 84% seen once. The sample here was CD4+ or CD8+ T cells sorted from blood, taken in a trial of the OX40 agonist ivuxolimab. The receptors stem from an adult with an advanced solid tumor such as melanoma, head and neck, liver or kidney cancer.

V is TRBV13 and J is TRBJ1-3, with unresolved D. This CDR3 is 12 amino acids long. V was cut by 6 bases and J by 5 bases, with 8 bases left in between. Looked up from germline, CDR1 is PRHDT and CDR2 is FYEKMQ (reference sequence). CDR3 nucleotide sequence: TGTGCCAGCAGTCCCATTCGAAACACCATATATTTT. This encodes CASSPIRNTIYF.

A few counts support this clone. This sequence joins TRBV7-6 and TRBJ1-3; weak D call: TRBD1 (6 bases). This CDR3 region has 12 residues. V lost 6 bases, J lost 9 bases, and 12 bases lay in between. Germline V gene sequence: CDR1 SGHVS, CDR2 FNYEAQ. The CDR3 DNA is TGTGCCAGCAGTAGACAGGATAGCACCATATATTTT. Its translation is CASSRQDSTIYF.

This clone came up many times. The genes are TRBV6-6 and TRBJ2-7; the D is unclear. With 1 base removed from V and 5 bases from J, the gap between germline ends came to 6 bases. Germline CDR1 is MNHNY and CDR2 is SVGAGI (reference sequence). This CDR3 is built from 12 residues. This CDR3 is CASSYYTDEQYF. The CDR3 DNA reads as TGTGCCAGCAGTTACTATACCGACGAGCAGTACTTC.

The chain recombines TRBV27 with TRBJ2-1; the match to TRBD2 covers 11 bases. This CDR3 region has 16 residues. Germline loops: CDR1 MNHEY, CDR2 SMNVEV (reference sequence). The J segment lost 8 bases and the V segment lost 6 bases, leaving 12 bases of the junction unmatched. CDR3 in DNA: TGTGCCAGCAGACCGACCCTTAGCGGGGGGGCCGATGAGCAGTTCTTC. Translation: CASRPTLSGGADEQFF.

The V and J genes are TRBV5-2 and TRBJ2-3; the table's D call, TRBD2, was not checked against the DNA. TRBV5-2 is a pseudogene locus. This CDR3 is 15 amino acids long. Here the CDR3 reads CASSRLAGGQDTQYF. CDR3 in DNA: TGTGCCAGCAGCAGACTAGCGGGAGGGCAAGATACGCAGTATTTT.

V gene TRBV5-6 combines with J gene TRBJ2-1; 8 nucleotides align to TRBD1. Germline CDR1 and CDR2: SGHDT and YYEEEE. Unmatched junction bases numbered 3, after V lost 3 bases and J lost 1 base. This CDR3 contains 15 residues. For the CDR3, the DNA is TGTGCCAGCAGCTCCTGGACAGGGTCCTACAATGAGCAGTTCTTC. Protein sequence: CASSSWTGSYNEQFF.

The V and J genes are TRBV19 and TRBJ2-1, with D possibly TRBD1 on 7 matching bases. The CDR3 length is 15 residues. Trimming pared 1 base from V and 7 bases from J, leaving 14 bases between. Looked up from germline, CDR1 is LNHDA and CDR2 is SQIVND (reference sequence). This chain's CDR3 is CASSIGAAGGNEQFF. DNA of the CDR3: TGTGCCAGTAGTATAGGTGCCGCAGGGGGGAATGAGCAGTTCTTC. Combining the CDR3 with reference TRBV19 and TRBJ2-1 gives the whole variable domain DGGITQSPKYLFRKEGQNVTLSCEQNLNHDAMYWYRQDPGQGLRLIYYSQIVNDFQKGDIAEGYSVSREKKESFPLTVTSAQKNPTAFYLCASSIGAAGGNEQFFGPGTRLTVL.

The chain recombines TRBV6-1 with TRBJ2-7, with TRBD2 matching 10 bases. The CDR3 loop spans 15 amino acids. Per germline, CDR1 MNHNS and CDR2 SASEGT. Trimming took 0 bases from V and 6 from J; bases not matched to a gene: 5. The CDR3 sequence is CASSEAGTSDVEQYF. CDR3 in DNA: TGTGCCAGCAGTGAAGCGGGGACTAGCGATGTCGAGCAGTACTTC.

V is TRBV9 and J is TRBJ1-1, with D hard to call. The CDR3 totals 14 residues. V was pared by 3 bases and J by 0 bases, with 9 bases between. Germline CDR1 and CDR2: SGDLS and YYNGEE. The CDR3 protein is CASSEGILNTEAFF. The CDR3 bases are TGTGCCAGCAGCGAGGGCATTTTGAACACTGAAGCTTTCTTT.

The chain uses TRBV5-6 and TRBJ2-5, with TRBD1 as a possible D gene (6 bases). The J call may be wrong; the DNA end is better matched by TRBJ2-7. The CDR3 loop spans 13 amino acids. Germline values: CDR1 SGHDT, CDR2 YYEEEE. The CDR3 region is CASRPTGSYEQYF. The CDR3 DNA reads as TGTGCCAGCAGGCCGACAGGCTCCTACGAGCAGTACTTC.

The chain combines TRBV18 with TRBJ2-2; TRBD1 matches at 7 bases. The CDR3 is 17 amino acids. V was pared by 3 bases and J by 2 bases, with 9 bases of the junction left unmatched. Germline assignment: CDR1 KGHSH and CDR2 LQKENI. Here the CDR3 DNA reads TGTGCCAGCTCACCGGGGACAGAAATGTTTAACACCGGGGAGCTGTTTTTT. Its protein is CASSPGTEMFNTGELFF.

This chain joins TRBV7-2 and TRBJ2-2; D uncertain. CDR1 SGHTA and CDR2 FQGNSA come from the germline V gene. V gave up 3 bases and J gave up 1 base, with 6 bases separating them. The CDR3 extends over 14 amino acids. This CDR3 reads CASSLPRNTGELFF. CDR3 nucleotides: TGTGCCAGCAGCTTGCCCAGGAACACCGGGGAGCTGTTTTTT.

V and J are TRBV6-1 and TRBJ2-1; 10 bases are shared with TRBD2. Germline V gene sequence: CDR1 MNHNS, CDR2 SASEGT. The J segment lost 6 bases and the V segment lost 5 bases, leaving 4 bases of the junction unmatched. The CDR3 spans 14 residues. The CDR3 spells CASSRGTSVNEQFF. The CDR3 DNA reads TGTGCCAGCAGTCGGGGGACTAGCGTCAATGAGCAGTTCTTC.

This rearrangement joins TRBV30 to TRBJ2-1; 13 bases fit TRBD2. Germline CDR1 is GTSNPN and CDR2 is SVGIG (reference sequence). Unmatched junction bases numbered 6, after V lost 3 bases and J lost 7 bases. The length of the CDR3 is 15 residues. The CDR3 sequence: CAWSPGLAGSNEQFF. In DNA, the CDR3 is TGTGCCTGGAGCCCGGGACTAGCGGGATCTAATGAGCAGTTCTTC.

This clone was recorded once. The chain uses TRBV10-3 and TRBJ1-2; perhaps TRBD1 as D (5 bases). The CDR3 loop spans 13 amino acids. Per germline, CDR1 ENHRY and CDR2 SYGVKD. The germline V and J ends were trimmed by 6 bases and 7 bases, with 15 bases remaining between them. In DNA form, the CDR3 reads TGTGCCATCAGCCAGGGAGTTGGTGGTGGCTACACCTTC. It is translated as CAISQGVGGGYTF.

For this clone: A junction end diverges from the germline sequence, so it may reflect a read error. Other nucleotide sequences in the sample specify the same CDR3. The chain carries TRBV7-7 and TRBJ1-1; the D gene is possibly TRBD1 (5 bases). The CDR3 is 13 amino acids. Germline values: CDR1 SSHAT, CDR2 FNYEAQ (reference sequence). The CDR3 nucleotides read TGTGCTAGCAGCTTGAAACAGGACACTGAAGCTTTCTTT. Protein sequence: CASSLKQDTEAFF.

The CDR3 sequence: CASSQDLVGGTPYNEQFF. DNA for the CDR3: TGTGCCAGCAGCCAAGATCTCGTGGGAGGCACCCCCTACAATGAGCAGTTCTTC. The chain links TRBV5-4 to TRBJ2-1, with TRBD2 as a possible D gene (6 bases). CDR3 length equals 18 residues. CDR1 and CDR2 (germline): SGHNT, YYREEE (reference sequence). The V end was cut by 4 bases, the J end by 2 bases, with 22 bases between.

The rearrangement links TRBV6-5 to TRBJ1-2; D is unclear. The CDR3 consists of 14 residues. Trimming pared 2 bases from V and 2 bases from J, leaving 9 bases between. Germline CDR1 is MNHEY and CDR2 is SVGAGI. CDR3 loop: CASSYAYGNYGYTF. The CDR3 nucleotides read TGTGCCAGCAGTTACGCCTATGGGAACTATGGCTACACCTTC.

This sequence joins TRBV27 and TRBJ1-4; TRBD1 agrees at 11 bases. Germline assignment: CDR1 MNHEY and CDR2 SMNVEV (reference sequence). CDR3 length: 19 residues. The junction had 21 bases not matched to a gene; V was cut back by 8 bases and J by 7 bases. The CDR3 loop reads CASSKEGQGVIGIIEKLFF. The CDR3 DNA follows: TGTGCCAGCTCGAAAGAGGGACAGGGGGTTATTGGAATAATTGAAAAACTGTTTTTT. The whole variable domain, remainder taken from reference TRBV27 and TRBJ1-4, is EAQVTQNPRYLITVTGKKLTVTCSQNMNHEYMSWYRQDPGLGLRQIYYSMNVEVTDKGDVPEGYKVSRKEKRNFPLILESPSPNQTSLYFCASSKEGQGVIGIIEKLFFGSGTQLSVL.